This T cell receptor (beta chain) was sequenced for a study of patients and donors after allogeneic stem cell transplantation. Details on this clonotype: One end of the junction is discordant with germline, which a read error may explain.

Each CDR3 protein gets one entry after TCRdb re-called the RT-PCR reads with MiXCR. The profile covers about 960,000 distinct CDR3 sequences, with around 17% appearing a single time and roughly 6% taken by the ten largest. The clonotype originates from a human donor who was either an allogeneic HSCT recipient or a stem cell or donor lymphocyte infusion donor (not recorded which). It is not recorded whose cells these are; they may come from a transplant donor. Input material: blood, either unsorted or a sorted T cell fraction (not recorded which).

CDR3 protein: CASSLGDRGTVALF. The DNA for the CDR3 is TGTGCCAGCAGCTTAGGAGACAGGGGGACCGTAGCCCTCTTT. This chain links TRBV7-2 with TRBJ1-3, with 9 bases aligning to TRBD1. This CDR3 contains 14 residues. Per the germline V gene, CDR1 is SGHTA and CDR2 is FQGNSA.